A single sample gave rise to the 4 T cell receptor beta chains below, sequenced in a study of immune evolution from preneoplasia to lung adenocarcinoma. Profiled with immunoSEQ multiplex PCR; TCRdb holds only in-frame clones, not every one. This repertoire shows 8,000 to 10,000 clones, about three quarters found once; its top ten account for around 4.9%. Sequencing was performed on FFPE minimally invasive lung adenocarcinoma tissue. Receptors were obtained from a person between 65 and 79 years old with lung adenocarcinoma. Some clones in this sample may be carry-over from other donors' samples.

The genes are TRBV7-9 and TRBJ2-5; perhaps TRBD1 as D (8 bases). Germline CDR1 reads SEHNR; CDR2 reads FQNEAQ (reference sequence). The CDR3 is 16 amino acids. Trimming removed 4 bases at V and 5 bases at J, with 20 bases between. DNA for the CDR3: TGTGCCAGCAGCTCAAACACAGGGGGAGGGAAGGAGACCCAGTACTTC. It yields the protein CASSSNTGGGKETQYF.

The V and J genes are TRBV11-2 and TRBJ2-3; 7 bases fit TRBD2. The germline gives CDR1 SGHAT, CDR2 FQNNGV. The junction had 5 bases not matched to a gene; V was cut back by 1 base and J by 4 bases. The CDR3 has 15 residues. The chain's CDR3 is CASSLVGGRADTQYF. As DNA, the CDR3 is TGTGCCAGCAGCTTAGTCGGAGGGAGGGCAGATACGCAGTATTTT.

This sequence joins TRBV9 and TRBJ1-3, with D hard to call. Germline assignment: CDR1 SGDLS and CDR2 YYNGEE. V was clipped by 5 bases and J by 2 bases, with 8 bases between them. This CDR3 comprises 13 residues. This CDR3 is CASRAGAGNTIYF. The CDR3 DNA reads TGTGCCAGCAGAGCAGGAGCTGGAAACACCATATATTTT.

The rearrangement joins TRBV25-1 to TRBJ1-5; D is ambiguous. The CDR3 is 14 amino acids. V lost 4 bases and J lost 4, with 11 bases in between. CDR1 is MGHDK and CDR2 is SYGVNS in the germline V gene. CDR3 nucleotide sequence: TGTGCCAGCAGTGGGGCGACGGGGAATCAGCCCCAGCATTTT. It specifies CASSGATGNQPQHF.